Below are 14 T cell receptor beta chains sequenced from a single sample in a study of T cell responses to AZD1222 COVID-19 vaccine. Libraries were prepared by immunoSEQ multiplex PCR; TCRdb keeps only in-frame clonotypes and omits some of them. The sample includes about 150,000 clones, roughly 91% of them seen just once. Sequencing was performed on peripheral blood, taken 28 days after the second AZD1222 dose. Receptors originate from an adult who received the AZD1222 COVID-19 vaccine.

This chain connects TRBV5-1 to TRBJ1-2, with unresolved D. Germline-derived CDR1 and CDR2 are SGHRS and YFSETQ. This CDR3 region has 13 residues. V lost 0 bases and J 8 bases, leaving 11 bases between the germline ends. The CDR3 region is CASSLGPLRGYTF. The CDR3 DNA reads TGCGCCAGCAGCTTGGGCCCCCTCAGGGGCTACACCTTC. The complete variable domain, with remaining parts taken from reference TRBV5-1 and TRBJ1-2, reads KAGVTQTPRYLIKTRGQQVTLSCSPISGHRSVSWYQQTPGQGLQFLFEYFSETQRNKGNFPGRFSGRQFSNSRSEMNVSTLELGDSALYLCASSLGPLRGYTFGSGTRLTVV.

This clone was counted a single time. This chain connects TRBV10-3 to TRBJ2-1, with 11 bases identical to TRBD2. V dropped 6 bases and J dropped 3; count of bases not matched to a gene: 7. The CDR3 spans 16 residues. Germline loops: CDR1 ENHRY, CDR2 SYGVKD. CDR3 nucleotides: TGTGCCATCAGAACCGGGACTAGCGGCGTCTACAATGAGCAGTTCTTC. Protein product: CAIRTGTSGVYNEQFF.

This chain links TRBV4-3 with TRBJ1-4; TRBD1 matches at 8 bases. J gave up 6 bases and V 2 bases, and 5 bases lay outside the gene matches. Germline CDR1 and CDR2: LGHNA and YSLEER. CDR3 length equals 15 residues. The CDR3 here is CASSQTDRAHEKLFF. CDR3 DNA sequence: TGCGCCAGCAGCCAAACGGACAGGGCTCATGAAAAACTGTTTTTT.

J is TRBJ1-2 and V is TRBV10-2; perhaps TRBD1 as D (6 bases). This CDR3 contains 15 residues. The germline gives CDR1 WSHSY, CDR2 SAAADI. V gave up 0 bases and J gave up 6 bases, with 14 bases separating them. This CDR3 is CASSESGGGGDGYTF. The CDR3 nucleotides are TGCGCCAGCAGTGAGTCCGGAGGGGGAGGCGATGGCTACACCTTC.

V usage is TRBV7-9 and J usage is TRBJ1-1; a weak D match, TRBD1 (5 bases). CDR3 length: 14 residues. Germline values: CDR1 SEHNR, CDR2 FQNEAQ (reference sequence). V lost 5 bases to trimming and J lost 0 bases, with 10 bases between them. The CDR3 sequence is CASSRGIVNTEAFF. DNA of the CDR3: TGTGCCAGCAGCCGGGGGATTGTGAACACTGAAGCTTTCTTT.

The V call is TRBV28, the J call TRBJ1-2, with 7 bases fitting TRBD1. The CDR3 covers 14 residues. Trimming took 6 bases from V and 4 from J; bases not matched to a gene: 8. From germline, CDR1 is MDHEN and CDR2 SYDVKM. The CDR3 sequence is CASSLGAGGYGYTF. CDR3 DNA: TGTGCCAGCAGCCTGGGGGCAGGGGGCTATGGCTACACCTTC.

The chain combines TRBV2 with TRBJ1-2, with 9 bases aligning to TRBD1. The CDR3 runs 14 residues. The J segment lost 4 bases and the V segment lost 5 bases, leaving 5 bases of the junction unmatched. The germline V gene encodes CDR1 SNHLY and CDR2 FYNNEI. The CDR3 reads CASSSQGAPYGYTF. The CDR3 nucleotides are TGTGCCAGCAGTTCACAGGGGGCTCCCTATGGCTACACCTTC.

The chain combines TRBV7-3 with TRBJ2-3, with 15 bases lining up with TRBD2. This CDR3 is 20 amino acids long. Germline CDR1 reads SGHTA; CDR2 reads FQGTGA. V shed 6 bases and J 1 base; nucleotides not matched to a gene: 14. CDR3: CASRPAPGLAGGSGTDTQYF. Here the CDR3 DNA reads TGTGCCAGCAGACCCGCGCCGGGACTAGCGGGAGGATCAGGCACAGATACGCAGTATTTT.

The chain has TRBV25-1 and TRBJ2-2, with 13 nucleotides matching TRBD2. The length of the CDR3 is 15 residues. Germline CDR1 MGHDK, CDR2 SYGVNS. V trimming: 8 bases; J trimming: 9 bases; junction bases outside the gene matches: 9. CDR3 in DNA: TGTGCCAGCTCCTTTACTAGCGGGAGGGTTAGGGAGCTGTTTTTT. Protein: CASSFTSGRVRELFF.

This sequence joins TRBV6-4 and TRBJ1-6, with TRBD1 matching 7 bases. The CDR3 is made up of 14 amino acids. The V gene's germline CDR1 is MRHNA and CDR2 SNTAGT. V lost 10 bases to trimming and J lost 5 bases; unmatched junction nucleotides: 8. The CDR3 region is CATRGDSNNSPLHF. The CDR3, as DNA: TGTGCCACCAGGGGGGACAGTAATAATTCACCCCTCCACTTT.

This clone was counted only a few times. The chain carries TRBV28 and TRBJ2-7; TRBD1 matches at 11 bases. The CDR3 is made up of 15 amino acids. CDR1 is MDHEN and CDR2 is SYDVKM in the germline V gene. V lost 5 bases, J lost 4 bases, and 7 bases stayed unmatched. DNA of the CDR3: TGTGCCAGCAGTCCAGGACAGGGGGCCTTTTACGAGCAGTACTTC. Encoded protein: CASSPGQGAFYEQYF.

The chain uses TRBV9 and TRBJ2-1, with D unclear. This CDR3 spans 14 amino acids. Germline CDR1 reads SGDLS; CDR2 reads YYNGEE. The V end was cut by 1 base, the J end by 3 bases, with 8 bases between. This CDR3 is CASSVSGNYNEQFF. DNA for the CDR3: TGTGCCAGCAGCGTAAGTGGGAACTACAATGAGCAGTTCTTC.

V is TRBV20-1 and J is TRBJ2-5, with TRBD2 identical over 10 bases. The CDR3 has 14 amino acids. Germline loops: CDR1 DFQATT, CDR2 SNEGSKA (reference sequence). V lost 3 bases to trimming and J lost 5 bases; unmatched junction nucleotides: 6. CDR3 amino acids: CSASREAGGETQYF. CDR3 DNA sequence: TGCAGTGCTAGTAGGGAAGCGGGGGGGGAGACCCAGTACTTC.

The rearrangement uses TRBV19 and TRBJ2-3, with TRBD1 matching 7 bases. Trimming cost V 5 bases and J 3 bases; bases outside gene matches: 11. The CDR3 contains 16 residues. Germline V lookup: CDR1 LNHDA, CDR2 SQIVND (reference sequence). CDR3 in DNA: TGTGCCAGTAGTGACCAGGGACAGTCGCCGACAGATACGCAGTATTTT. It translates to CASSDQGQSPTDTQYF.